The entry that follows covers one T cell receptor beta chain sequence. Its antigen has not been determined. No much larger clonotype is one base removed from it; base qualities were not supplied. Profiling of TCR beta VDJ combinations and CDR3 sequences used genomic DNA as the template. An Illumina HiSeq 2000 was used for TCR repertoire sequencing. Concerning the study's data processing: TRBV/TRBJ rearrangement plots, CDR3 size and DJ length profiles, and Simpson's diversity index were used to assess repertoires. The most abundant DNA sequence in the deep sequencing data was defined as the immunodominant clone. CDR3 amino acid sequences were checked for sharing between subjects and were compared against published repertoires and the VDJdb database. Using fastp at Q25 and MiXCR, TCRdb reprocessed the public reads and kept productive beta chains. Every distinct CDR3 protein forms one entry, paired with its most common genes and DNA. It is TCRdb's table, rather than the study itself, that gives the V and J calls and clone size. Present in this sample are around 200,000 distinct CDR3 sequences, roughly 57% of which were seen just once. Of the sample, about 29% is held by the ten largest clones.

TCR repertoires of sorted CD4+ and CD8+ blood T cells from severe aplastic anemia patients and healthy subjects were deep-sequenced in the study. Ficoll-Paque density gradient centrifugation was used to isolate peripheral blood mononuclear cells. Before DNA extraction, CD4+ and CD8+ T cells were sorted by FACS or by magnetic beads. The data derive from a study of CD8+CD57+ T cells in acquired aplastic anemia (dated by TCRdb to about 2018). A note on the overall study: A mean of approximately 3 ug of DNA, ranging from roughly 0.2 to 27.4 ug, was extracted from sorted CD4+ and CD8+ cells. Mean read counts for healthy donor samples were about 10 million for CD4+ cells and 11.0 million for CD8+ cells.

Overall study results and their limits: Patients and healthy controls showed no significant difference in CD8+ Simpson's diversity (P=0.060). Around 30 CD8+ CDR3 sequences were shared between patients and controls but appeared highly expressed in patients and within their immunodominant clones.

The CDR3 runs 11 residues from the cysteine to the phenylalanine. This entry keeps only the CDR3 DNA: 33 bases, framed from base 1. CDR1 SNHLY and CDR2 FYNNEI are derived from the germline V gene. The V and J ends are trimmed by 8 bases and 11 bases, leaving 15 bases between them. The sequencing sample was made of sorted CD4+, CD8+, or CD8+CD57+ T cells (not recorded which) from PBMCs. This receptor was taken from a human donor in good health. The chain employs TRBV2 and TRBJ1-1; the D gene cannot be named for sure. Read as DNA, the sequence is TGTGCCAGCCAAGCGGGGAGAACGGCTTTCTTT. It translates as CASQAGRTAFF.